This T cell receptor beta chain came from a study of T cells in Graves' hyperthyroidism and ophthalmopathy. Clinical symptoms, serum thyroxine, TRAb, thyroid ultrasound and orbital computed tomography established diagnosis. It was at first hyperthyroidism diagnosis, before any ophthalmopathy symptoms, that the blood sample was taken. PBMCs were derived from approximately 10 ml fresh peripheral blood. V shed 4 bases and J 7 bases; nucleotides not matched to a gene: 31. This CDR3 has 22 amino acids. CDR1 is SGDLS and CDR2 is YYNGEE in the germline V gene. RNA transcripts gave rise to amplified TCR beta CDR3 regions. The TCR CDR3 was amplified in a first-round RT-PCR using the HTBI primer set. From the multiplex PCR reads, TCRdb called clonotypes with MiXCR, one entry per CDR3 protein. The repertoire includes fewer than 650,000 distinct CDR3 sequences, roughly 13% of them detected once, and less than 6% sits in the top ten.

This sequence joins TRBV9 and TRBJ2-1; TRBD2 aligns across 8 bases. This receptor was obtained from a woman in her twenties or thirties with Graves' hyperthyroidism that later progressed to Graves' ophthalmopathy. Material: blood. The CDR3 is CASSQDGGWTKRESRGANEQFF. CDR3 bases: TGTGCCAGCAGCCAAGACGGGGGATGGACTAAGCGGGAGTCGCGGGGCGCTAATGAGCAGTTCTTC.